The clone carrying this T cell receptor beta chain has only one observation. This CDR3 is 16 amino acids long. From germline, CDR1 is SGHTA and CDR2 FQGNSA. V shed 2 bases, J shed 2 bases, and the junction held 3 bases outside the gene matches. This table comes from immunoSEQ multiplex PCR, and its TCRdb copy is limited to in-frame clones, with some not included. The sample gives more than 300,000 clones, roughly 90% of which show up once; 0.7% to 0.85% is in the top ten. This entry is derived from a study of cytomegalovirus exposure and HLA in healthy donors. The receptor comes from a woman aged 18 to 35 in good health and CMV-seronegative. Input material: PBMCs. The chain is built from TRBV7-2 and TRBJ1-5; 10 bases map to TRBD1. In nucleotides, the CDR3 is TGTGCCAGCAGCTTAAAGACAGGGGGCCGCAATCAGCCCCAGCATTTT. Translated, it gives CASSLKTGGRNQPQHF.